The 4 T cell receptor beta chains given below trace back to one sample, sequenced in a study of control samples from healthy donors and cancer patients. The repertoire was sequenced with immunoSEQ multiplex PCR; TCRdb's copy has only in-frame clones and lacks some. The data contain around 55,000 clones, roughly 90% of them singletons. Sequencing input: PBMCs. The receptors come from a man aged 35 to 55 with colorectal cancer.

This chain joins TRBV11-3 and TRBJ2-2; D may match TRBD1 or TRBD2 (5 bases each). V shed 5 bases and J shed 2 bases, with 21 bases lying between them. Germline CDR1 is SGHNT and CDR2 is YENEEA. There are 18 residues in the CDR3. CDR3 residues: CASSPRKGTQDNTGELFF. The CDR3 coding sequence is TGTGCCAGCAGCCCCAGGAAGGGGACCCAGGATAACACCGGGGAGCTGTTTTTT.

This chain joins TRBV7-9 and TRBJ1-1, with a possible D match to TRBD1 (5 bases). Germline V gene lookup returns CDR1 SEHNR and CDR2 FQNEAQ (reference sequence). Trimming cost V 5 bases and J 5 bases, with 12 bases left between them. CDR3 length: 13 residues. The CDR3: CASSRQRGTEAFF. In nucleotides, the CDR3 is TGTGCCAGCAGCCGACAGAGGGGAACTGAAGCTTTCTTT.

The chain recombines TRBV3-1 (or the pseudogene TRBV3-2) with TRBJ2-7; 8 bases are shared with TRBD2. This CDR3 is 15 amino acids long. V gave up 2 bases and J gave up 6 bases; unmatched junction bases: 9. Per germline, CDR1 LGHDT and CDR2 YNNKEL (reference sequence). DNA of the CDR3: TGTGCCAGCAGCCAAAAACCCGGACTAGCTCGCGAGCAGTACTTC. This encodes CASSQKPGLAREQYF.

This clone was recorded only once. The genes are TRBV27 and TRBJ1-6; no clear D gene. The CDR3 runs 15 residues. Germline CDR1 MNHEY, CDR2 SMNVEV (reference sequence). The V gene lost 2 bases and the J gene lost 0 bases, with 5 bases spanning the gap. In nucleotides, the CDR3 is TGTGCCAGCAGTTTAGAGAGCTCCTATAATTCACCCCTCCACTTT. Protein product: CASSLESSYNSPLHF.